This TCR beta chain was recovered during a study of beta chain features in type 1 diabetes. Study-level results: In all four CD4+ subsets, TCRB CDR3 length was significantly, moderately reduced in type 1 diabetes.

On this clone itself: Its antigen remains unknown. The sample carries other DNA sequences with the same CDR3.

The whole isolated RNA underwent reverse transcription, so sequencing captured expressed TCRB transcripts. Sequenced by immunoSEQ multiplex PCR; TCRdb stores in-frame clones only, minus some. The sample holds 25,000 to 30,000 clones, 50% to 65% seen once. J gave up 4 bases and V 1 base, and 1 base lay outside the gene matches. The CDR3 spans 14 residues. The germline gives CDR1 SGHVS, CDR2 FNYEAQ. This TCR derives from a woman aged 18 to 35 with type 1 diabetes. Sequencing was carried out using Tregs from blood. V gene TRBV7-6 combines with J gene TRBJ1-5, with 7 bases lining up with TRBD1. The CDR3 DNA follows: TGTGCCAGCAGCTTAGAACAGGGGAATCAGCCCCAGCATTTT. This encodes CASSLEQGNQPQHF.